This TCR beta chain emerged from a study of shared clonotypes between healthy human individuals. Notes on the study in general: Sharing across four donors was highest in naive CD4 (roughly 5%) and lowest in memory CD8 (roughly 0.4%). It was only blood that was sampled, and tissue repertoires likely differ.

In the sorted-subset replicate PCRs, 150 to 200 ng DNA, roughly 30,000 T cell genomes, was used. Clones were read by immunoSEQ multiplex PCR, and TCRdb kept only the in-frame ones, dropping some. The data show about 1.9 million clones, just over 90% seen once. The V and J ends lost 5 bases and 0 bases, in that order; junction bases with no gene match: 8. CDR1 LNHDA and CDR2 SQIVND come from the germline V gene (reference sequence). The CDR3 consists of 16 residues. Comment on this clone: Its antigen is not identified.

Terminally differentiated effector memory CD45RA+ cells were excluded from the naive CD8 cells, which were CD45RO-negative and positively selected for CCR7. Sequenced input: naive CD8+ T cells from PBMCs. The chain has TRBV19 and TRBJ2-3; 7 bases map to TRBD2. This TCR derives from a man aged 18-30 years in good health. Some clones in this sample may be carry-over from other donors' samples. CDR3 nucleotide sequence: TGTGCCAGTAGTCCACGACTAGCAGCTAGCACAGATACGCAGTATTTT. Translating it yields CASSPRLAASTDTQYF.